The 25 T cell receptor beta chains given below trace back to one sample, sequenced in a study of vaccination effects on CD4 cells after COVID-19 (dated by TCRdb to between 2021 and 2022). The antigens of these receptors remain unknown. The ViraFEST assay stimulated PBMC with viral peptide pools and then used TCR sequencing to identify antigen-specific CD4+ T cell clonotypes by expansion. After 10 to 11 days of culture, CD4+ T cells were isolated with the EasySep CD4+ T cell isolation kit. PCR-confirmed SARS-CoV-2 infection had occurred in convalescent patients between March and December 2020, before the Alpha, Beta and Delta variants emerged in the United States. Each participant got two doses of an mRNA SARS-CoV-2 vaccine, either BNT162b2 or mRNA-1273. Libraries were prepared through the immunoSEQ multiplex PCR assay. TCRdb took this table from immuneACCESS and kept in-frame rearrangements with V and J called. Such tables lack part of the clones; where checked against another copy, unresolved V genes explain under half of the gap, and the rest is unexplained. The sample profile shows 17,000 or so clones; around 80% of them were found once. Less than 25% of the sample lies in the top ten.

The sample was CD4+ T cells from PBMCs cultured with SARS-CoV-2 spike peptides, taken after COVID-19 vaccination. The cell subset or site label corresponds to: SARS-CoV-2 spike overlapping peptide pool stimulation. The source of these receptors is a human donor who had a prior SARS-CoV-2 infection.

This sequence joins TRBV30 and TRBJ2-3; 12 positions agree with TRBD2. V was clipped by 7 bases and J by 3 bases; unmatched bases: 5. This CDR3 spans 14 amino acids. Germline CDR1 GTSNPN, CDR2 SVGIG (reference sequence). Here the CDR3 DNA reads TGTGCCTCTTCGACTAGCGGGGGTACAGATACGCAGTATTTT. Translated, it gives CASSTSGGTDTQYF.

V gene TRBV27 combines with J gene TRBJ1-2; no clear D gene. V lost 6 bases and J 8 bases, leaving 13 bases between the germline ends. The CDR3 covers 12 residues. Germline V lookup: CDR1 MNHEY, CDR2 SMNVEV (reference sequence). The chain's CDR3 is CASRNRGWGYTF. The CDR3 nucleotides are TGTGCCAGCAGAAACAGAGGTTGGGGCTACACCTTC.

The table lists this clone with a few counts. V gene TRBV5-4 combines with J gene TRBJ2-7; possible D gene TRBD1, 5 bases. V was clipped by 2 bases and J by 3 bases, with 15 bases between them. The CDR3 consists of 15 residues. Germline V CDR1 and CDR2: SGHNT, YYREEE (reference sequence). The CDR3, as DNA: TGTGCCAGCAGCTTTCTAGGCAGGGAAATCTACGAGCAGTACTTC. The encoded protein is CASSFLGREIYEQYF.

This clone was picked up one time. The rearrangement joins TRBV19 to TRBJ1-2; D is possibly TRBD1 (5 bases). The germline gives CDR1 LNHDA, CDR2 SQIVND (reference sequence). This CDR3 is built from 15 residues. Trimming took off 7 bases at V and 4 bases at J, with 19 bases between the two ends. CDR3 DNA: TGTGCCAGTAATATGAACTCAGGGTCCATCTATGGCTACACCTTC. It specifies CASNMNSGSIYGYTF. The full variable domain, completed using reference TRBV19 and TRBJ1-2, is DGGITQSPKYLFRKEGQNVTLSCEQNLNHDAMYWYRQDPGQGLRLIYYSQIVNDFQKGDIAEGYSVSREKKESFPLTVTSAQKNPTAFYLCASNMNSGSIYGYTFGSGTRLTVV.

The CDR3 nucleotides are TGTGCCAGCAGTTTACCGGAGGGCGACCCCTACAATGAGCAGTTCTTC. Translation gives CASSLPEGDPYNEQFF. This sequence joins TRBV28 and TRBJ2-1; tentative D call: TRBD2 (6 bases). Germline V gene lookup returns CDR1 MDHEN and CDR2 SYDVKM. Trimming took 2 bases from V and 2 from J, leaving 13 bases between them. The CDR3 spans 16 residues. The variable domain in full, with the rest retrieved from reference TRBV28 and TRBJ2-1, is DVKVTQSSRYLVKRTGEKVFLECVQDMDHENMFWYRQDPGLGLRLIYFSYDVKMKEKGDIPEGYSVSREKKERFSLILESASTNQTSMYLCASSLPEGDPYNEQFFGPGTRLTVL.

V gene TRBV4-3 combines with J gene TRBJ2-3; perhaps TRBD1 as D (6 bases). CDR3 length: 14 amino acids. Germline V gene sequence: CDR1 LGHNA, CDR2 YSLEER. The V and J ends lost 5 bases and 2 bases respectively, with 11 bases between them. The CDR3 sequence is CASSVRGYTDTQYF. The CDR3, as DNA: TGCGCCAGCAGCGTCAGGGGCTACACAGATACGCAGTATTTT.

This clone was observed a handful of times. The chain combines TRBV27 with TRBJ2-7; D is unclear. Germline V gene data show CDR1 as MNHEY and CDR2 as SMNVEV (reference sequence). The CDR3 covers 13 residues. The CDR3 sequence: CAVRTQDSYEQYF. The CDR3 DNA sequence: TGTGCTGTGAGGACGCAAGACTCCTACGAGCAGTACTTC.

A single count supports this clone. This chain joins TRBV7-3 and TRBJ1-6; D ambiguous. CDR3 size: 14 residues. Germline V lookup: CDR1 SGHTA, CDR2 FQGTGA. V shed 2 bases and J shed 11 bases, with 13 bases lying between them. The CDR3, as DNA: TGTGCCAGCAGCTTATCGGGCCTTGGGACACCCCTCCACTTT. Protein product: CASSLSGLGTPLHF.

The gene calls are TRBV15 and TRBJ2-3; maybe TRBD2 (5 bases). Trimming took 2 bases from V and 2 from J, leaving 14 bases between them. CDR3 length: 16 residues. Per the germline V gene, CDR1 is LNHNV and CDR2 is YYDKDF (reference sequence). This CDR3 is CATSRYGLGDTDTQYF. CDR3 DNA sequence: TGTGCCACCAGCAGATACGGACTTGGCGACACAGATACGCAGTATTTT.

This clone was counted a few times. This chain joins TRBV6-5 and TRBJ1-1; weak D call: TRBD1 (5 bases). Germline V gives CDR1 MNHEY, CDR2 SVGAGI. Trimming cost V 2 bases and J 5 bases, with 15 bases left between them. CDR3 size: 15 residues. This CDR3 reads CASSYGYGEGTEAFF. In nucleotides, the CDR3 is TGTGCCAGCAGTTACGGTTACGGGGAGGGGACTGAAGCTTTCTTT.

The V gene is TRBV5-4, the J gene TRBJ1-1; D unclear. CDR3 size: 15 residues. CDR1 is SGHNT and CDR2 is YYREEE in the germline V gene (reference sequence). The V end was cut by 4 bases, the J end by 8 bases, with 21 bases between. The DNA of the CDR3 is TGTGCCAGCAGCCCTTGGGCCGAACGGAGCTTCGAAGCTTTCTTT. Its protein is CASSPWAERSFEAFF.

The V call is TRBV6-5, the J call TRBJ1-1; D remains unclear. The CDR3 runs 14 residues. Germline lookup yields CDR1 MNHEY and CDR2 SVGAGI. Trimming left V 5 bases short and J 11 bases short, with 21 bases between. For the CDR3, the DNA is TGTGCCAGCAGTAACCCCAGCAACAAGTGGGAGGCTTTCTTT. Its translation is CASSNPSNKWEAFF.

In nucleotides, the CDR3 is TGTGCCAGCAGTTTCAATGACTATGGCTACACCTTC. This sequence encodes CASSFNDYGYTF. The chain is built from TRBV25-1 and TRBJ1-2; D gene uncertain. V lost 5 bases and J 3 bases, leaving 7 bases between the germline ends. Germline CDR1 and CDR2: MGHDK and SYGVNS. The CDR3 extends over 12 amino acids.

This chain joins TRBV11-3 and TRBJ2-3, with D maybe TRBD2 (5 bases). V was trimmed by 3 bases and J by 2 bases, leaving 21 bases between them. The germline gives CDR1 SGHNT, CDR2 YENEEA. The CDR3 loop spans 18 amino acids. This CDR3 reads CASSFPLSTAESTDTQYF. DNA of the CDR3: TGTGCCAGCAGCTTTCCCCTGAGTACAGCGGAATCCACAGATACGCAGTATTTT.

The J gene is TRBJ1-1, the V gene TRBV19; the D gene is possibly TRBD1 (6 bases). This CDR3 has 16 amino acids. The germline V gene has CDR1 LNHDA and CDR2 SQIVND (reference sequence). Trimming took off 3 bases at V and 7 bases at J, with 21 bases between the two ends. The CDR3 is CASSILGPYRVDEAFF. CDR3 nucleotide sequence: TGTGCCAGTAGTATCCTTGGCCCATACAGGGTTGATGAAGCTTTCTTT.

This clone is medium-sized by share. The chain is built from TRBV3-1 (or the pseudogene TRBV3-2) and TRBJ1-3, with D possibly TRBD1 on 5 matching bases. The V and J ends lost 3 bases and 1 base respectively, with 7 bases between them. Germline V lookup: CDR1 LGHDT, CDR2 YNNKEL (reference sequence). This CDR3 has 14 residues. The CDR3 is CASSQRGSGNTIYF. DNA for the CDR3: TGTGCCAGCAGCCAGAGGGGTTCTGGAAACACCATATATTTT.

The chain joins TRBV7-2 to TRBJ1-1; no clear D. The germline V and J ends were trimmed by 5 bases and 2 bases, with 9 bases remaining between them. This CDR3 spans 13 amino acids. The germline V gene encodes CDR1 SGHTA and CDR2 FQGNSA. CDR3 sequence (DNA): TGTGCCAGCAGCCTAACAAGAAACACTGAAGCTTTCTTT. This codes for CASSLTRNTEAFF.

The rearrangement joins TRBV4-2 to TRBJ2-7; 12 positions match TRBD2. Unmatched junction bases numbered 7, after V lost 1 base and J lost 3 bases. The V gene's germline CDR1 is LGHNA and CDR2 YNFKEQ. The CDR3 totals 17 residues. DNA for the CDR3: TGTGCCAGCAGCCAAGGTCCCGGGACTAGCGGGCTCTACGAGCAGTACTTC. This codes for CASSQGPGTSGLYEQYF.

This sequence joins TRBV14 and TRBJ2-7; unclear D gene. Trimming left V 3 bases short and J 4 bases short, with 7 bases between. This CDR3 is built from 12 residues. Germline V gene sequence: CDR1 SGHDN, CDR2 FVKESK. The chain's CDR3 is CASSQGFYEQYF. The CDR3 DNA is TGTGCCAGCAGCCAGGGATTTTACGAGCAGTACTTC.

CDR3 sequence: CASSYYGGSYEQYF. The CDR3 DNA reads as TGTGCCAGCAGCTACTACGGGGGCTCCTACGAGCAGTACTTC. The chain carries TRBV11-2 and TRBJ2-7; perhaps TRBD2 as D (6 bases). Germline lookup yields CDR1 SGHAT and CDR2 FQNNGV. The V end lost 4 bases, the J end lost 0 bases, and 10 bases lay between the germline ends. The CDR3 totals 14 residues.

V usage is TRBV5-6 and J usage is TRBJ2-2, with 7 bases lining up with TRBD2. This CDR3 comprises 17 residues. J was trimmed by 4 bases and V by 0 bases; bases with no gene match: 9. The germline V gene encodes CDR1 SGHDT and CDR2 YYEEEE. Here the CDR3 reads CASSLGGGGSSTGELFF. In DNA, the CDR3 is TGTGCCAGCAGCTTGGGTGGAGGCGGGAGTAGCACCGGGGAGCTGTTTTTT.

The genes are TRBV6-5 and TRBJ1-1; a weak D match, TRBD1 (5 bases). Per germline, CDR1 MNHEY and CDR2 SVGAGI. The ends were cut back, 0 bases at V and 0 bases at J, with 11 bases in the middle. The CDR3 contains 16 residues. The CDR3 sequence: CASSYSWGSMNTEAFF. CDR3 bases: TGTGCCAGCAGTTACTCGTGGGGCAGTATGAACACTGAAGCTTTCTTT.

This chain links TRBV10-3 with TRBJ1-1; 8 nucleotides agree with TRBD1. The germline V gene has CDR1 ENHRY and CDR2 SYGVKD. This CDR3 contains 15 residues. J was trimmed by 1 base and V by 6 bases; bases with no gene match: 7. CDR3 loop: CAIRGGQAQNTEAFF. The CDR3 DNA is TGTGCCATCAGGGGGGGACAGGCCCAGAACACTGAAGCTTTCTTT.

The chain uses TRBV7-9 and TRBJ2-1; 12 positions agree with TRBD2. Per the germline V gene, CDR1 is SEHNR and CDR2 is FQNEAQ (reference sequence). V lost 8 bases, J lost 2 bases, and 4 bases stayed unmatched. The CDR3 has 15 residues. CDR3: CASLAGGAAYNEQFF. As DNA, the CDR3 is TGTGCCAGCCTAGCGGGGGGGGCGGCCTACAATGAGCAGTTCTTC. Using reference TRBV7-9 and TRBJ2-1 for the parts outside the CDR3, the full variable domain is DTGVSQNPRHKITKRGQNVTFRCDPISEHNRLYWYRQTLGQGPEFLTYFQNEAQLEKSRLLSDRFSAERPKGSFSTLEIQRTEQGDSAMYLCASLAGGAAYNEQFFGPGTRLTVL.

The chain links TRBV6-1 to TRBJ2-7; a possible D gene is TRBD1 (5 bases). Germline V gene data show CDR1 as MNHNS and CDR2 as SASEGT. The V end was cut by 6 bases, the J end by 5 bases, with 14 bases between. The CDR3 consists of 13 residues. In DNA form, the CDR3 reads TGTGCCAGCAGGGTGACAGTTTCGGACGAGCAGTACTTC. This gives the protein CASRVTVSDEQYF.